These 24 T cell receptor beta chains were all obtained from the same sample, sequenced in a study of T cell responses to AZD1222 COVID-19 vaccine. Data came from immunoSEQ multiplex PCR; TCRdb stores just in-frame clones and leaves some out. The sample includes 110,000 to 150,000 clones, approximately 90% seen only once; the top ten take about 5.5%. This specimen consisted of peripheral blood, obtained on day 0 of AZD1222 vaccination. These receptors all come from an adult in good health.

The chain employs TRBV28 and TRBJ1-2, with TRBD1 as a possible D gene (5 bases). Trimming cost V 3 bases and J 4 bases, with 15 bases left between them. The CDR3 sequence is 15 residues long. The germline V gene encodes CDR1 MDHEN and CDR2 SYDVKM. The CDR3 bases are TGTGCCAGCAGTTTTTCTCCCGTTGGGGGCTATGGCTACACCTTC. It is translated as CASSFSPVGGYGYTF.

This clone was picked up one time. This chain joins TRBV28 and TRBJ1-4; tentative D call: TRBD1 (5 bases). CDR3 length: 14 residues. The germline gives CDR1 MDHEN, CDR2 SYDVKM. V shed 7 bases and J shed 4 bases, with 13 bases lying between them. The CDR3 DNA reads TGTGCCAGCATCCGAGCCGGGGGTAATGAAAAACTGTTTTTT. Protein sequence: CASIRAGGNEKLFF.

This chain joins TRBV28 and TRBJ1-5, with D unclear. The germline gives CDR1 MDHEN, CDR2 SYDVKM. V was clipped by 5 bases and J by 0 bases, with 20 bases between them. The CDR3 is 18 residues long. The CDR3 nucleotides read TGTGCCAGCAGTCCCAGTTTGGCCAGCTTCTCTAGCAATCAGCCCCAGCATTTT. As protein: CASSPSLASFSSNQPQHF.

This chain joins TRBV5-6 and TRBJ1-2; perhaps TRBD1 as D (6 bases). From germline, CDR1 is SGHDT and CDR2 YYEEEE. This CDR3 has 16 amino acids. Trimming cost V 1 base and J 4 bases, with 17 bases left between them. The CDR3 bases are TGTGCCAGCAGCTTGATTAGGGGGGGCTTGAGCTATGGCTACACCTTC. Its protein is CASSLIRGGLSYGYTF.

This sequence joins TRBV19 and TRBJ1-2, with 8 bases matching TRBD1. Per the germline V gene, CDR1 is LNHDA and CDR2 is SQIVND (reference sequence). This CDR3 spans 11 amino acids. Losses at the gene ends were 9 bases for V and 7 bases for J; bases not matched to a gene: 4. The CDR3 region is CASRDRSGYTF. The DNA for the CDR3 is TGTGCCAGCAGGGACAGGAGTGGCTACACCTTC.

This chain uses TRBV11-3 with TRBJ2-1; D possibly corresponds to TRBD1 (5 bases). Germline CDR1 SGHNT, CDR2 YENEEA. The CDR3 contains 16 residues. Trimming shortened V by 4 bases and J by 2 bases, and 15 bases separated the two germline ends. DNA for the CDR3: TGTGCCAGCAGCTCGGCTGGATGGGGCACCTACAATGAGCAGTTCTTC. Protein: CASSSAGWGTYNEQFF.

The V gene is TRBV19, the J gene TRBJ1-2, with 8 nucleotides matching TRBD1. The CDR3 is 16 amino acids. V shed 9 bases and J 3 bases; nucleotides not matched to a gene: 15. The germline CDR1 and CDR2 sequences are LNHDA and SQIVND (reference sequence). The CDR3 sequence is CASREPGGAGYYGYTF. The CDR3 DNA reads as TGTGCCAGCCGTGAGCCAGGGGGCGCGGGCTACTATGGCTACACCTTC. The complete variable domain, with remaining parts taken from reference TRBV19 and TRBJ1-2, reads DGGITQSPKYLFRKEGQNVTLSCEQNLNHDAMYWYRQDPGQGLRLIYYSQIVNDFQKGDIAEGYSVSREKKESFPLTVTSAQKNPTAFYLCASREPGGAGYYGYTFGSGTRLTVV.

This clone was found once. V usage is TRBV4-2 and J usage is TRBJ2-1; 7 bases are shared with TRBD2. Trimming removed 8 bases from V and 0 bases from J; junction bases left unmatched: 1. The length of the CDR3 is 13 residues. Per germline, CDR1 LGHNA and CDR2 YNFKEQ. CDR3 sequence: CASWGGSYNEQFF. In DNA form, the CDR3 reads TGTGCCAGCTGGGGGGGCTCCTACAATGAGCAGTTCTTC.

The rearrangement uses TRBV24-1 and TRBJ2-2; D is unclear. Trimming took 5 bases from V and 1 from J, leaving 4 bases between them. The CDR3 extends over 13 amino acids. Looked up from germline, CDR1 is KGHDR and CDR2 is SFDVKD. The CDR3 DNA sequence: TGTGCCACCAGTGCTGAGAACACCGGGGAGCTGTTTTTT. Protein: CATSAENTGELFF.

The gene calls are TRBV29-1 and TRBJ2-1; D is ambiguous. The V gene's germline CDR1 is SQVTM and CDR2 ANQGSEA. This CDR3 has 12 amino acids. The V gene lost 6 bases and the J gene lost 8 bases, with 14 bases spanning the gap. The DNA of the CDR3 is TGCAGCGTCCGTATCGGAGTTGATGAGCAGTTCTTC. It encodes CSVRIGVDEQFF.

This clone was seen more than once but under ten times. V gene TRBV7-2 combines with J gene TRBJ1-4; no firm D call. V shed 1 base and J shed 8 bases, with 17 bases lying between them. The CDR3 sequence is 16 residues long. Germline values: CDR1 SGHTA, CDR2 FQGNSA. The DNA of the CDR3 is TGTGCCAGCAGCTTAGGTTTACGGACCCGGGGAGAAAAACTGTTTTTT. It translates to CASSLGLRTRGEKLFF. The whole variable domain, filled in from reference TRBV7-2 and TRBJ1-4, reads GAGVSQSPSNKVTEKGKDVELRCDPISGHTALYWYRQSLGQGLEFLIYFQGNSAPDKSGLPSDRFSAERTGGSVSTLTIQRTQQEDSAVYLCASSLGLRTRGEKLFFGSGTQLSVL.

The count of this clone is one. This rearrangement joins TRBV4-3 to TRBJ1-1; D perhaps matches TRBD1 (6 bases). CDR1 and CDR2 (germline): LGHNA, YSLEER. V dropped 0 bases and J dropped 6 bases, with 14 bases sitting between them. The CDR3 is 15 residues long. CDR3 in DNA: TGCGCCAGCAGCCAAGAATTAACAGGGAAGGCTGAAGCTTTCTTT. Amino acids: CASSQELTGKAEAFF.

The genes are TRBV4-3 and TRBJ1-2; tentatively, D is TRBD1 (5 bases). CDR1 and CDR2 from the germline V gene are LGHNA and YSLEER. V lost 4 bases to trimming and J lost 4 bases, with 16 bases between them. There are 15 residues in the CDR3. This chain's CDR3 is CASSPTGTEIYGYTF. Here the CDR3 DNA reads TGCGCCAGCAGCCCGACCGGGACGGAGATCTATGGCTACACCTTC.

V is TRBV5-1 and J is TRBJ1-2; 9 nucleotides line up with TRBD1. V was clipped by 3 bases and J by 3 bases; unmatched bases: 0. The CDR3 spans 13 residues. The V gene's germline CDR1 is SGHRS and CDR2 YFSETQ. The CDR3, as DNA: TGCGCCAGCAGCTGGGACAGGGACTATGGCTACACCTTC. Residues: CASSWDRDYGYTF.

CDR3 coding DNA: TGTGCCAGCAGCACGCTAGCCGTATCGTCCTACAATGAGCAGTTCTTC. Protein: CASSTLAVSSYNEQFF. The chain is built from TRBV7-9 and TRBJ2-1; a possible D gene is TRBD2 (5 bases). Looked up from germline, CDR1 is SEHNR and CDR2 is FQNEAQ (reference sequence). CDR3 length: 16 residues. The germline V and J ends were trimmed by 5 bases and 1 base, with 15 bases remaining between them.

V usage is TRBV19 and J usage is TRBJ1-5; D is perhaps TRBD1 (6 bases). This CDR3 spans 15 amino acids. In germline, CDR1 is LNHDA, CDR2 SQIVND (reference sequence). V was shortened by 6 bases and J by 11 bases, with 23 bases between the two germline ends. CDR3 sequence: CASSPMPRGLPSQHF. DNA for the CDR3: TGTGCCAGTAGCCCCATGCCCAGGGGACTCCCATCCCAGCATTTT.

The chain links TRBV6-4 to TRBJ2-2; D perhaps matches TRBD2 (6 bases). The CDR3 totals 15 residues. Per the germline V gene, CDR1 is MRHNA and CDR2 is SNTAGT. V was pared by 6 bases and J by 1 base, with 12 bases between. CDR3 nucleotide sequence: TGTGCCAGCAGCCGTAATAGCGGGAACACCGGGGAGCTGTTTTTT. Protein product: CASSRNSGNTGELFF.

This chain links TRBV6-5 with TRBJ2-1; TRBD2 aligns across 8 bases. CDR3 size: 13 residues. Germline trimming cut 8 bases from V and 5 bases from J; bases unmatched to any gene: 5. Germline V gene data show CDR1 as MNHEY and CDR2 as SVGAGI. This CDR3 reads CASGREVDNEQFF. The CDR3, as DNA: TGTGCCAGCGGGCGGGAGGTGGACAATGAGCAGTTCTTC.

The rearrangement joins TRBV19 to TRBJ2-7; TRBD1 is a possible D gene (6 bases). This CDR3 is built from 13 residues. V lost 5 bases, J lost 2 bases, and 10 bases lay in between. In germline, CDR1 is LNHDA, CDR2 SQIVND (reference sequence). CDR3 loop: CASSPRTAYEQYF. CDR3 coding DNA: TGTGCCAGTAGTCCGCGGACAGCCTACGAGCAGTACTTC.

The genes are TRBV5-1 and TRBJ1-1; 7 bases map to TRBD1. The CDR3 is 18 residues long. Germline loops: CDR1 SGHRS, CDR2 YFSETQ. V lost 3 bases, J lost 4 bases, and 18 bases stayed unmatched. CDR3 sequence: CASSSEQGRILVPTEAFF. The CDR3 DNA reads as TGCGCCAGCAGCTCGGAACAGGGGCGCATTTTAGTTCCCACTGAAGCTTTCTTT.

The rearrangement links TRBV11-1 to TRBJ1-1; 7 bases are shared with TRBD1. V gave up 5 bases and J gave up 4 bases; unmatched junction bases: 7. The V gene's germline CDR1 is SGHAT and CDR2 FQDESV (reference sequence). The CDR3 sequence is 14 residues long. CDR3 nucleotide sequence: TGTGCCAGCAGCCCATCCAGGGGGAGCACTGAAGCTTTCTTT. Protein product: CASSPSRGSTEAFF.

This chain joins TRBV6-6 and TRBJ1-1, with 10 bases aligning to TRBD1. This CDR3 region has 17 residues. Per the germline V gene, CDR1 is MNHNY and CDR2 is SVGAGI (reference sequence). J gave up 5 bases and V 5 bases, and 14 bases lay outside the gene matches. CDR3 nucleotide sequence: TGTGCCAGCAGTCCAACCGGACAGGGGGTATCGCGGACTGAAGCTTTCTTT. Translating gives CASSPTGQGVSRTEAFF.

The chain is built from TRBV25-1 and TRBJ1-6, with TRBD1 matching over 7 bases. From germline, CDR1 is MGHDK and CDR2 SYGVNS. The CDR3 totals 14 residues. Losses at the gene ends were 4 bases for V and 7 bases for J; bases not matched to a gene: 4. The CDR3 spells CASSGTGANSPLHF. CDR3 DNA sequence: TGTGCCAGCAGTGGGACAGGTGCAAATTCACCCCTCCACTTT.

This chain uses TRBV4-3 with TRBJ2-7; D is perhaps TRBD2 (6 bases). This CDR3 comprises 16 residues. With 1 base removed from V and 1 base from J, the gap between germline ends came to 14 bases. Germline values: CDR1 LGHNA, CDR2 YSLEER. The CDR3 nucleotides are TGCGCCAGCAGCCAAGGGCGAGCGGGTACGTCCTACGAGCAGTACTTC. It specifies CASSQGRAGTSYEQYF.